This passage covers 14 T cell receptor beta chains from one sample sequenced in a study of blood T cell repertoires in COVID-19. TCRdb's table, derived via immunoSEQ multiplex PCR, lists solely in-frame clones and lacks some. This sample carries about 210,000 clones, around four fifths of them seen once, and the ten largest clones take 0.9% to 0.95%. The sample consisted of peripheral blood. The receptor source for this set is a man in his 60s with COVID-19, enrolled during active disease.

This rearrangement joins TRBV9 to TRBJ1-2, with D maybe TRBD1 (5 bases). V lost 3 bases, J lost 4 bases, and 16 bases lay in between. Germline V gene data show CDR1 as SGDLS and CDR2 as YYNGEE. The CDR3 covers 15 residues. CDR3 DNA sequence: TGTGCCAGCAGCGCCCGGAGGGGCGCTGGCTATGGCTACACCTTC. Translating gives CASSARRGAGYGYTF.

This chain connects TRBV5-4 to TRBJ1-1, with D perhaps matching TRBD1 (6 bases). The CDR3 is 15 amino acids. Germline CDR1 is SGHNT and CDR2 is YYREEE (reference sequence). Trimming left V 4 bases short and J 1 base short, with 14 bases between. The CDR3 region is CASSPLAGANTEAFF. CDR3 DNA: TGTGCCAGCAGCCCTCTTGCAGGGGCGAACACTGAAGCTTTCTTT.

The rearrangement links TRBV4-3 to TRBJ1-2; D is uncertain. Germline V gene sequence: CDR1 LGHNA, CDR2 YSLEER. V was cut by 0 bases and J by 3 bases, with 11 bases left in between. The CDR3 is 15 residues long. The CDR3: CASSQDGWKDYGYTF. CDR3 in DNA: TGCGCCAGCAGCCAAGACGGGTGGAAGGACTATGGCTACACCTTC.

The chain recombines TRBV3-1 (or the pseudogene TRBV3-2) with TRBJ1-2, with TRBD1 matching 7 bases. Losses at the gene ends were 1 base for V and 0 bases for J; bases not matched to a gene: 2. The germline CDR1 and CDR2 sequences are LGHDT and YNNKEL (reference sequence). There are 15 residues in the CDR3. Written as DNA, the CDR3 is TGTGCCAGCAGCCAAGGAGGGACAGCTAACTATGGCTACACCTTC. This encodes CASSQGGTANYGYTF.

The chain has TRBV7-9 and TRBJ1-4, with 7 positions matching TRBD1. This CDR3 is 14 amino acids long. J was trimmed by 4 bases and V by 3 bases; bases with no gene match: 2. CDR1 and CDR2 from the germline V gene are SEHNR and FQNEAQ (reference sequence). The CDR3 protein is CASSLGQLNEKLFF. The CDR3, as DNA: TGTGCCAGCAGCTTGGGACAGCTTAATGAAAAACTGTTTTTT.

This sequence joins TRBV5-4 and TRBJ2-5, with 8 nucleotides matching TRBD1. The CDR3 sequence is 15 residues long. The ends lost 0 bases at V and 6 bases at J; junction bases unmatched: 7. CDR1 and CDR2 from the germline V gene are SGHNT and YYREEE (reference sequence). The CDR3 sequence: CASSLARTGGKTQYF. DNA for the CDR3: TGTGCCAGCAGCTTGGCTCGTACAGGGGGAAAGACCCAGTACTTC.

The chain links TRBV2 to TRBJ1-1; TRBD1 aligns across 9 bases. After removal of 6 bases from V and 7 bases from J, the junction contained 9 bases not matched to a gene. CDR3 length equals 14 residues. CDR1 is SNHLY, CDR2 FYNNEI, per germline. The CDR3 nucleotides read TGTGCCAGCAGCGCCGGGACAGGGTTGAGTGAAGCTTTCTTT. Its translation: CASSAGTGLSEAFF.

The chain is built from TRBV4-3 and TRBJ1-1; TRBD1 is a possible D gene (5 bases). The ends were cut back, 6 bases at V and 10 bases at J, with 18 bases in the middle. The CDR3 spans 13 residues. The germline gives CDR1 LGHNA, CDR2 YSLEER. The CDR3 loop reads CASSQSSGRGAFF. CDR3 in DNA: TGCGCCAGCAGTCAATCCTCAGGGAGGGGAGCTTTCTTT.

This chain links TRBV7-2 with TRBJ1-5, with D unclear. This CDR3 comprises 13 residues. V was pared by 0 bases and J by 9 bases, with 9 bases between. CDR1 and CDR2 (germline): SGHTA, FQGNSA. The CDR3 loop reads CASSLAREVPQHF. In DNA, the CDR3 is TGTGCCAGCAGCTTAGCGAGAGAAGTGCCCCAGCATTTT.

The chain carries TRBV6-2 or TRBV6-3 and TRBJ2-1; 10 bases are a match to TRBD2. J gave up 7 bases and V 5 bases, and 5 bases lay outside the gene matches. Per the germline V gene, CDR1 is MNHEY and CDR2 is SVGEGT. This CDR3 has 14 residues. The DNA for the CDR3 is TGTGCCAGCAGTCTACTAGCGGGAATAAATGAGCAGTTCTTC. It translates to CASSLLAGINEQFF.

In DNA form, the CDR3 reads TGTGCCAGCAGTCCGCCTAGCGGGAGGGCACGGAGTCCTTCCAATGAGCAGTTCTTC. This codes for CASSPPSGRARSPSNEQFF. The V and J genes are TRBV27 and TRBJ2-1; the match to TRBD2 covers 12 bases. Germline V gene lookup returns CDR1 MNHEY and CDR2 SMNVEV (reference sequence). Trimming at V came to 5 bases and at J to 6 bases, leaving 17 bases not matched to a gene. This CDR3 is 19 amino acids long.

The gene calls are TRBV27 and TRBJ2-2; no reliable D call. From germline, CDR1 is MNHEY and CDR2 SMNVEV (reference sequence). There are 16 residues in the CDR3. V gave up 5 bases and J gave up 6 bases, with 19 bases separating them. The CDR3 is CASSPPALVGSGELFF. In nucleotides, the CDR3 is TGTGCCAGCAGTCCTCCAGCGCTCGTCGGGTCCGGGGAGCTGTTTTTT.

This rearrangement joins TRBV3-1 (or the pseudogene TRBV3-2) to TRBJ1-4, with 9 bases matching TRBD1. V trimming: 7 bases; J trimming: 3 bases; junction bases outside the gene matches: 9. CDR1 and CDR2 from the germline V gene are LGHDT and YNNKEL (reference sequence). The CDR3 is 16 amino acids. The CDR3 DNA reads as TGTGCCAGCACCATCCACAGGGGGCTAGCTAATGAAAAACTGTTTTTT. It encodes CASTIHRGLANEKLFF.

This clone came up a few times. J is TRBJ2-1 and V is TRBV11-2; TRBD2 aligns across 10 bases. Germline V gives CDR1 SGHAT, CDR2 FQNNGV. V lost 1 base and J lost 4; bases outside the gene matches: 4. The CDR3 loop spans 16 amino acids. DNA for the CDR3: TGTGCCAGCAGCTTAGGTACTAGCGGGACGTACAATGAGCAGTTCTTC. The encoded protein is CASSLGTSGTYNEQFF.